This paragraph covers one T cell receptor (beta chain) sequence. A read error is possible here, since a much larger clone lies one base away. This entry is derived from a study of CD8+CD57+ T cells in acquired aplastic anemia. In the study overall: Average DNA yield from sorted CD4+ and CD8+ cells was around 3.2 ug.

The CDR3 spans 14 residues. Germline CDR1 SGHAT, CDR2 FQDESV (reference sequence). An expansion of CD8+CD57+ cells by flow cytometry had been shown in patients chosen for sequencing. Receipt of therapy had not occurred in any patient by the time of blood sampling. For CDR3 and TCR beta VDJ profiling, genomic DNA was the template used. TCRdb used MiXCR to reprocess the reads, holding one entry per CDR3 protein. Among around 500,000 distinct CDR3 sequences listed, around a third were seen once. The chain is built from TRBV11-1 and TRBJ1-2, with a weak D call TRBD1 (6 bases). The sample was sorted CD4+, CD8+, or CD8+CD57+ T cells (not recorded which) from PBMCs. The sequence was collected from a human donor with aplastic anemia. The CDR3 sequence is CPSSLARGGAGYTF. The CDR3 DNA sequence: TGTCCCAGCAGCTTAGCGCGTGGGGGCGCTGGCTACACCTTC.